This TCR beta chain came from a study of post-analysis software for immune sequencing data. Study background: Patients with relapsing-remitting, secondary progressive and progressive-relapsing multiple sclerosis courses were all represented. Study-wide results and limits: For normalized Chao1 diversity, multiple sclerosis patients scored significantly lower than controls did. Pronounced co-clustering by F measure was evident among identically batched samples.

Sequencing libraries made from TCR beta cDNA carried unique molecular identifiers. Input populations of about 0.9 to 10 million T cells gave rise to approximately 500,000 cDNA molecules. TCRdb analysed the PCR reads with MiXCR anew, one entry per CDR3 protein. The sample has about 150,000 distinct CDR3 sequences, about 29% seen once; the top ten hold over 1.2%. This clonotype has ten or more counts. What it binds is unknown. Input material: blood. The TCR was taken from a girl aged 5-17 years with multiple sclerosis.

This CDR3 is CSAGGRAKNIQYF. The CDR3 nucleotides read TGCAGCGCGGGGGGGAGAGCCAAAAACATTCAGTACTTC. This chain connects TRBV29-1 to TRBJ2-4; TRBD2 matches 8 bases. Germline-derived CDR1 and CDR2 are SQVTM and ANQGSEA. With V trimmed by 7 bases and J by 0 bases, 2 bases remained unmatched. This CDR3 has 13 residues.